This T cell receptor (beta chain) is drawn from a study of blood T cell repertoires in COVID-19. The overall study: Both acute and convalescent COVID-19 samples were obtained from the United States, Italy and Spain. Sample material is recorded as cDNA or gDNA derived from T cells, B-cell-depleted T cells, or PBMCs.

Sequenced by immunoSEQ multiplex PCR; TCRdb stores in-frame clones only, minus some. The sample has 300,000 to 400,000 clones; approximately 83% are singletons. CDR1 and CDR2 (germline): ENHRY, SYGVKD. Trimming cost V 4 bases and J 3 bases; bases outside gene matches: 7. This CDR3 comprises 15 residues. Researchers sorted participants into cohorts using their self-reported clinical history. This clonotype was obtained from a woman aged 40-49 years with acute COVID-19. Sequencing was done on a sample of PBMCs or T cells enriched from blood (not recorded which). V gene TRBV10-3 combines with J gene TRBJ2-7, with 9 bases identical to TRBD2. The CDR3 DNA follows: TGTGCCATCAGTGGGGGACAGCGGGGGGACTACGAGCAGTACTTC. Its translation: CAISGGQRGDYEQYF.